The clone carrying this T cell receptor (beta chain) was recorded many times. The antigen is undetermined. Relying on iRepertoire HTBI primers and Arm-PCR of CDR3 regions, the team built TCR beta libraries. TCRdb passed the multiplex PCR reads through MiXCR, listing each CDR3 protein once. The sample holds hundreds of thousands of distinct CDR3 sequences; 15% are singletons and the top ten take 22%. The data were taken from a study of regulatory T cells in long-lasting Graves disease. Study outcomes and limitations: Persistent Graves' cases showed lower TCR diversity than newly diagnosed cases. Accuracy was perhaps lowered by the small sample size. Repertoires from persistent disease leaned toward TRBV28, TRBJ1-2 and TRBJ2-5.

Described time point: newly diagnosed GD, antithyroid drugs for less than 3 months. Scientists built the TCR library using RNA that was extracted from PBMCs. This CDR3 region has 16 residues. The V gene end was trimmed by 1 base and the J gene end by 9 bases; junction bases not matched to a gene: 8. CDR1 and CDR2 from the germline V gene are SEHNR and FQNEAQ (reference sequence). This chain joins TRBV7-9 and TRBJ2-1, with 11 bases matching TRBD2. This specimen consisted of peripheral blood mononuclear cells (PBMCs), obtained at new diagnosis, from a patient treated with antithyroid drugs. This receptor was identified in a female donor with Graves disease. As DNA, the CDR3 is TGTGCCAGCAGCTTAGAACTAGCGGGAGAAGGTCTTGAGCAGTTCTTC. This codes for CASSLELAGEGLEQFF.